This T cell receptor beta chain is drawn from a study of T cells after posttransplantation cyclophosphamide. Study-level results: After PTCy, TRB diversity resembled that of CNI/methotrexate controls.

This related bone marrow graft donor gave peripheral blood on the day of marrow donation. V lost 7 bases and J lost 3, with 13 bases in between. This CDR3 is built from 13 residues. CDR1 is SGHRS and CDR2 is YFSETQ in the germline V gene. This clone occurred many times. Its cognate antigen is unknown. The method was immunoSEQ multiplex PCR; TCRdb's version includes in-frame clones alone and lacks a portion of them. Singletons are absent from the sample, which has roughly 35,000 clones. This sequence was found in a girl between 5 and 17 years old in good health, CMV-negative, and a related stem cell transplant donor. The genes are TRBV5-1 and TRBJ1-1, with unresolved D. Sequencing was carried out using PBMCs. CDR3 protein: CASSPPGDTEAFF. DNA of the CDR3: TGCGCCAGCTCCCCCCCGGGAGACACTGAAGCTTTCTTT.